This T cell receptor beta chain appears in the sequencing data of a study of T cell responses to AZD1222 COVID-19 vaccine. Study-wide background: Second-dose intervals near 4 or 12 weeks were combined. Regarding the study as a whole: A mostly white British donor set with more females was recruited, and clonal diversity was possibly underestimated. Two AZD1222 administrations were followed by greater Spike-specific TCR breadth and depth. Seropositivity was recorded at baseline in only a handful of AZD1222 recipients.

After removal of 1 base from V and 4 bases from J, the junction contained 10 bases not matched to a gene. The CDR3 loop spans 17 amino acids. Germline lookup yields CDR1 SGHAT and CDR2 FQNNGV. Sequencing was performed with immunoSEQ multiplex PCR; in TCRdb, only in-frame clones are kept and a portion is missing. This sample has about 130,000 clones, with around 87% found just once. Regarding this clone: Its antigen is currently unknown.

V gene TRBV11-2 combines with J gene TRBJ2-5, with TRBD2 identical over 9 bases. The source of this sequence is an adult in good health. The starting material was peripheral blood, obtained on day 0 of AZD1222 vaccination. The CDR3 region has the DNA TGTGCCAGCAGCTTAGTCCCGCTAGCGGGGTTGGGAGAGACCCAGTACTTC. It codes for CASSLVPLAGLGETQYF.